This TCR beta chain was recovered during a study of shared clonotypes between healthy human individuals. As concerns this clone: No antigen is known for it.

All participating donors were Caucasian adults from Nashville, Tennessee. A CD45RA+ naive subset and a CD45RA-negative memory subset were split from CD4+ cells. The ends were cut back, 11 bases at V and 5 bases at J, with 18 bases in the middle. CDR1 and CDR2 from the germline V gene are SNHLY and FYNNEI. The CDR3 runs 14 residues. General study results and limits: What limited the represented genetic and exposure-history diversity was the small number of donors.

Sequenced by immunoSEQ multiplex PCR; TCRdb stores in-frame clones only, minus some. The sample shows over a million clones, roughly 95% of them seen only once. The chain couples TRBV2 to TRBJ2-2; D is possibly TRBD1 (6 bases). The sample was naive CD4+ T cells sorted from blood. As for subset: CD45RA+ positively selected. The sequence derives from a man aged 30 to 39 in good health. CDR3 sequence reads: CAGARDTLTGELFF. Written as DNA, the CDR3 is TGTGCCGGTGCCCGGGACACCTTAACCGGGGAGCTGTTTTTT.